This TCR beta chain was obtained from a study of CD8 T cells in Susac syndrome. Random hexamers were used to reverse transcribe the RNA input (about 0.5 to 1 ug). TCRdb processed the immunoSEQ multiplex PCR reads anew with MiXCR; each CDR3 protein has one entry. The sample records approximately 170,000 distinct CDR3 sequences, 90% to 95% being singletons. The V gene lost 4 bases and the J gene lost 14 bases, with 17 bases spanning the gap. The CDR3 runs 12 residues. In germline, CDR1 is MNHEY, CDR2 SMNVEV (reference sequence). Sequenced material: CD4+ T cells from PBMCs. V is TRBV27 and J is TRBJ1-2; D gene uncertain. This clonotype originated in a human donor in good health. The DNA for the CDR3 is TGTGCCAGCAGTTATAGGATAGGCCGGCTGACCTTC. Protein sequence: CASSYRIGRLTF.